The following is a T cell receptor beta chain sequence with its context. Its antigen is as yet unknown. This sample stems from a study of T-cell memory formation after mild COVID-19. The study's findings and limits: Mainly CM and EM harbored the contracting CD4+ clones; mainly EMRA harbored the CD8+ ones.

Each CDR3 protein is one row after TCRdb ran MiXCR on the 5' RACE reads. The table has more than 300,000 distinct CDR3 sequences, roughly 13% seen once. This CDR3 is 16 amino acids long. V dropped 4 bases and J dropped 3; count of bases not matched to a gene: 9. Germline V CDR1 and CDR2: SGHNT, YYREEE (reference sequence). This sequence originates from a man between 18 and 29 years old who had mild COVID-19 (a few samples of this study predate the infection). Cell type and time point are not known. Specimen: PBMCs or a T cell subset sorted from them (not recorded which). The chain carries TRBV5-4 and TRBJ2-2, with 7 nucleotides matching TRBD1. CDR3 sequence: CASSAKTGKDTGELFF. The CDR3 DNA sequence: TGTGCCAGCAGCGCAAAGACAGGGAAGGACACCGGGGAGCTGTTTTTT.